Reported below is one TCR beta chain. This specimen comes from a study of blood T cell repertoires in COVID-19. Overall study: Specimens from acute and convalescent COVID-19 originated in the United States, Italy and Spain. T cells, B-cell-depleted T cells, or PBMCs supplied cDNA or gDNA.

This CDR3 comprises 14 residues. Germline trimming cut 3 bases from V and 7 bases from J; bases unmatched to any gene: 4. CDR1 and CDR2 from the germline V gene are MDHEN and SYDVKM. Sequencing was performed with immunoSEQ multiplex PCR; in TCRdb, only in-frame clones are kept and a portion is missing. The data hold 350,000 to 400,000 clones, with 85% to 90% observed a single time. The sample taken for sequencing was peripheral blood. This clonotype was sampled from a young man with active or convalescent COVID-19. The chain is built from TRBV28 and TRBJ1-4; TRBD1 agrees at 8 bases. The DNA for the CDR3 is TGTGCCAGCAGTTTCGCCGACAGGGGTGAAAAACTGTTTTTT. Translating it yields CASSFADRGEKLFF.